These T cell receptor beta chains were read from a single sample in a study of T cells expressing NK-cell markers. TCRdb re-called the 5' RACE reads and catalogs CDR3 proteins one per entry, DNA excluded. This specimen shows about 380,000 distinct CDR3 sequences; the ten leading clones hold around 5.3%. The sample consisted of blood T cells: a sorted CD56 or NKG2C T cell subset, CD4+ or CD8+ T cells, or bulk PBMC T cells (not recorded which). These receptor sequences come from a man aged 18-70 years in good health. Both conserved end residues are part of each CDR3. Fields, in order: V gene, J gene, CDR3 protein.

TRBV12-5	TRBJ2-5	CASGLVGETQYF
TRBV29-1	TRBJ1-1	CSVARTGEGTEAFF
TRBV20-1	TRBJ2-5	CSARRTEKTQYF
TRBV29-1	TRBJ1-1	CSARRGGLNTEAFF
TRBV6-1	TRBJ1-3	CASSRSGISGNTIYF
TRBV6-1	TRBJ2-6	CASNEMAGGSGANVLTF
TRBV6-2/TRBV6-3	TRBJ2-1	CASSYTIQGAEQFF
TRBV12-3/TRBV12-4	TRBJ2-7	CASSRTGGSEQYF
TRBV12-3/TRBV12-4	TRBJ2-3	CASSPRTGPDTQYF
TRBV7-9	TRBJ2-3	CASSQLGTGLADTQYF
TRBV12-3/TRBV12-4	TRBJ2-7	CASSLGGTYEQYF
TRBV9	TRBJ1-1	CASSNGPGLDTEAFF
TRBV19	TRBJ2-5	CASSSWDRIQETQYF
TRBV12-3/TRBV12-4	TRBJ1-2	CATRDGYGYTF
TRBV7-2	TRBJ2-7	CASRLRSQGSYEQYF
TRBV7-2	TRBJ2-3	CASSRLGPYTQYF
TRBV6-5	TRBJ1-6	CASSYSTGAGVNSPLHF
TRBV20-1	TRBJ2-5	CSARDLGPDQETQYF
TRBV6-5	TRBJ1-2	CASSYSSAGEDYGYTF
TRBV5-8	TRBJ2-1	CASSFLVSYNEQFF
TRBV3-1	TRBJ2-5	CASSPGLAINQETQYF
TRBV13	TRBJ2-2	CASSFVVLAGGANTGELFF
TRBV11-2	TRBJ2-5	CASSWRGLQETQYF
TRBV6-4	TRBJ2-5	CASSDEQVLQETQYF
TRBV25-1	TRBJ1-2	CASSERDRGGGYTF
TRBV20-1	TRBJ1-1	CSAREPRRNTEAFF
TRBV20-1	TRBJ2-2	CSATGTHNTGELFF
TRBV27	TRBJ2-7	CASSLWLVSYEQYF
TRBV2	TRBJ1-3	CASRGELGNTIYF
TRBV7-8	TRBJ2-1	CASSPGGYVVDEQFF
TRBV7-9	TRBJ1-4	CASSFRSGTTNEKLFF
TRBV5-1	TRBJ2-6	CASSGPVSGANVLTF
TRBV6-1	TRBJ2-1	CASRGREYDNEQFF
TRBV6-1	TRBJ1-2	CASSRPDSFYGYTF
TRBV27	TRBJ1-5	CASSLYRNSNQPQHF
TRBV7-2	TRBJ2-2	CASSKKLVTGELFF
TRBV7-2	TRBJ1-5	CASSSPPGTAPGQPQHF
TRBV7-3	TRBJ2-1	CASSVIAGGPGEQFF
TRBV5-6	TRBJ2-1	CASSLLLRGNEQFF
TRBV20-1	TRBJ2-1	CSARVDGTGSYNEQFF
TRBV5-1	TRBJ2-4	CASSLRGSDTAPNIQYF
TRBV5-1	TRBJ2-3	CASSSRGYNTDTQYF
TRBV5-1	TRBJ1-1	CASRPDSLNTEAFF
TRBV12-3/TRBV12-4	TRBJ1-5	CASSLGQSGNQPQHF
TRBV6-5	TRBJ1-2	CASSWSLQGGYGYTF
TRBV11-2	TRBJ2-3	CASSSGGQKLSTDTQYF
TRBV18	TRBJ2-3	CASSAGHNRADTQYF
TRBV30	TRBJ1-3	CAWGERGRHGNTIYF
TRBV7-9	TRBJ1-1	CASSLDGSSTEAFF
TRBV12-3/TRBV12-4	TRBJ1-5	CASSLNRGSLQPQHF
TRBV11-2	TRBJ2-2	CASSSPGQGSNTGELFF
TRBV20-1	TRBJ2-1	CSAAPAVEQFF
TRBV3-1	TRBJ2-7	CASAHGGQQYF
TRBV5-1	TRBJ2-4	CASRRGQDENIQYF
TRBV27	TRBJ2-5	CASSRSRGAPPQETQYF
TRBV5-1	TRBJ2-1	CASSLNLGSNNEQFF
TRBV12-3/TRBV12-4	TRBJ2-1	CASSPEGGGLNEQFF
TRBV3-1	TRBJ2-2	CASSPTSTSGGPTGELFF